These 26 T cell receptor beta chains were all obtained from the same sample, sequenced in a study of cytomegalovirus exposure and HLA in healthy donors. The primer mix had 60 Vbeta and 13 Jbeta primers. Profiled with immunoSEQ multiplex PCR; TCRdb holds only in-frame clones, not every one. The sample has 150,000 to 200,000 clones; roughly 72% are singletons. What was sequenced was PBMCs. The receptor source for this set is a man between 40 and 49 years old in good health and CMV-seropositive.

The chain employs TRBV7-9 and TRBJ1-5, with 7 positions matching TRBD1. The germline gives CDR1 SEHNR, CDR2 FQNEAQ (reference sequence). The CDR3 loop spans 15 amino acids. After removal of 5 bases from V and 4 bases from J, the junction contained 8 bases not matched to a gene. The CDR3 DNA reads as TGTGCCAGCAGCGTAGGGGACAGACTAAATCAGCCCCAGCATTTT. It codes for CASSVGDRLNQPQHF. Drawing the rest from reference TRBV7-9 and TRBJ1-5, the complete variable domain is DTGVSQNPRHKITKRGQNVTFRCDPISEHNRLYWYRQTLGQGPEFLTYFQNEAQLEKSRLLSDRFSAERPKGSFSTLEIQRTEQGDSAMYLCASSVGDRLNQPQHFGDGTRLSIL.

The V call is TRBV5-1, the J call TRBJ1-2; 10 nucleotides align to TRBD1. Losses at the gene ends were 4 bases for V and 8 bases for J; bases not matched to a gene: 11. CDR1 is SGHRS, CDR2 YFSETQ, per germline. The CDR3 is 15 amino acids. The CDR3 bases are TGCGCCAGCAGCGACTCCGGGACAGGGGCTCGAGGCTACACCTTC. Translating gives CASSDSGTGARGYTF.

The V call is TRBV5-1, the J call TRBJ2-1; 10 bases map to TRBD2. J lost 8 bases, V lost 1 base, and 3 bases had no gene match. CDR1 and CDR2 (germline): SGHRS, YFSETQ. This CDR3 region has 14 residues. CDR3 in DNA: TGCGCCAGCAGCTTGACTAGCGGGGCCGATGAGCAGTTCTTC. Its protein product is CASSLTSGADEQFF.

This rearrangement joins TRBV7-9 to TRBJ1-2; possibly TRBD1 for D (6 bases). This CDR3 comprises 10 residues. Germline lookup yields CDR1 SEHNR and CDR2 FQNEAQ (reference sequence). CDR3 region: CSITGNGYTF. The CDR3 DNA follows: TGTTCCATCACAGGGAACGGCTACACCTTC.

Regarding this clone: At one boundary the junction diverges from the germline segment, which might be a read error. The sample holds other DNA sequences that translate to the same CDR3. The CDR3 region is CASSDSAGANHNEQFF. CDR3 in DNA: TGTGCCAGCAGTGACTCAGCGGGGGCGAATCACAATGAACAGTTCTTC. The rearrangement uses TRBV6-4 and TRBJ2-1; 8 positions agree with TRBD2. The length of the CDR3 is 16 residues. Per germline, CDR1 MRHNA and CDR2 SNTAGT.

This chain connects TRBV6-1 to TRBJ1-1; D is uncertain. V lost 7 bases and J 0 bases, leaving 9 bases between the germline ends. Germline V gene lookup returns CDR1 MNHNS and CDR2 SASEGT. The CDR3 is 13 amino acids. The CDR3 protein is CASTENMNTEAFF. CDR3 sequence (DNA): TGTGCCAGCACCGAGAATATGAACACTGAAGCTTTCTTT.

With respect to this clone: The same CDR3 can be traced to other DNA sequences in this sample. The chain joins TRBV5-1 to TRBJ2-5; the match to TRBD1 covers 7 bases. Trimming took 2 bases from V and 4 from J; bases not matched to a gene: 2. Germline CDR1 is SGHRS and CDR2 is YFSETQ. The CDR3 runs 13 residues. CDR3 loop: CASSLTGVETQYF. The CDR3 DNA follows: TGCGCCAGCAGCTTAACAGGGGTAGAGACCCAGTACTTC. Full variable domain (remainder filled in from reference TRBV5-1 and TRBJ2-5): KAGVTQTPRYLIKTRGQQVTLSCSPISGHRSVSWYQQTPGQGLQFLFEYFSETQRNKGNFPGRFSGRQFSNSRSEMNVSTLELGDSALYLCASSLTGVETQYFGPGTRLLVL.

The chain is built from TRBV9 and TRBJ1-1; a possible D gene is TRBD1 (6 bases). The germline V and J ends were trimmed by 4 bases and 1 base, with 17 bases remaining between them. The germline gives CDR1 SGDLS, CDR2 YYNGEE. The CDR3 has 16 residues. CDR3 protein: CASSTGEGGGNTEAFF. For the CDR3, the DNA is TGTGCCAGCAGCACCGGTGAAGGGGGGGGGAACACTGAAGCTTTCTTT. Based on the CDR3 plus reference TRBV9 and TRBJ1-1, the full variable domain is DSGVTQTPKHLITATGQRVTLRCSPRSGDLSVYWYQQSLDQGLQFLIQYYNGEERAKGNILERFSAQQFPDLHSELNLSSLELGDSALYFCASSTGEGGGNTEAFFGQGTRLTVV.

CDR3 amino acids: CASSQDGAFQETQYF. DNA for the CDR3: TGCGCCAGCAGCCAAGATGGGGCGTTTCAAGAGACCCAGTACTTC. The genes are TRBV4-3 and TRBJ2-5, with a tentative D call TRBD1 (5 bases). V was clipped by 0 bases and J by 2 bases, with 10 bases between them. Germline assignment: CDR1 LGHNA and CDR2 YSLEER. The CDR3 is 15 amino acids.

This clone showed up just a few times. This chain connects TRBV19 to TRBJ2-5; D call uncertain. From germline, CDR1 is LNHDA and CDR2 SQIVND (reference sequence). The V gene lost 6 bases and the J gene lost 2 bases, with 10 bases spanning the gap. This CDR3 region has 13 residues. CDR3 bases: TGTGCCAGTAGGTTTAGTCAACAAGAGACCCAGTACTTC. It codes for CASRFSQQETQYF.

The chain has TRBV10-3 and TRBJ1-2, with 7 bases fitting TRBD1. The V gene end was trimmed by 6 bases and the J gene end by 2 bases; junction bases not matched to a gene: 6. CDR1 and CDR2 from the germline V gene are ENHRY and SYGVKD. The CDR3 sequence is 14 residues long. The CDR3 nucleotides read TGTGCCATCAGCGAAACGACAGGGAACTATGGCTACACCTTC. This gives the protein CAISETTGNYGYTF.

The rearrangement links TRBV5-4 to TRBJ2-1; D might be TRBD2 (5 bases). Germline-derived CDR1 and CDR2 are SGHNT and YYREEE (reference sequence). CDR3 length: 15 amino acids. V lost 4 bases to trimming and J lost 0 bases, with 11 bases between them. The CDR3 loop is CASSASGYSYNEQFF. In nucleotides, the CDR3 is TGTGCCAGCAGCGCCAGCGGATACTCCTACAATGAGCAGTTCTTC.

V gene TRBV18 combines with J gene TRBJ2-2; 7 bases agree with TRBD1. CDR3 size: 18 residues. CDR1 is KGHSH, CDR2 LQKENI, per germline. Trimming cost V 3 bases and J 0 bases; bases outside gene matches: 10. CDR3 nucleotide sequence: TGTGCCAGCTCACCCACGCAGCTTGGGACAGCGAACACCGGGGAGCTGTTTTTT. It is translated as CASSPTQLGTANTGELFF. Full variable domain (rest looked up from reference TRBV18 and TRBJ2-2): NAGVMQNPRHLVRRRGQEARLRCSPMKGHSHVYWYRQLPEEGLKFMVYLQKENIIDESGMPKERFSAEFPKEGPSILRIQQVVRGDSAAYFCASSPTQLGTANTGELFFGEGSRLTVL.

The V call is TRBV19, the J call TRBJ2-1; D is unclear. V lost 6 bases, J lost 0 bases, and 12 bases lay in between. The CDR3 covers 15 residues. CDR1 LNHDA and CDR2 SQIVND come from the germline V gene (reference sequence). Here the CDR3 DNA reads TGTGCCAGTAGCCCAGTCATCAGCTCCTACAATGAGCAGTTCTTC. It codes for CASSPVISSYNEQFF.

This rearrangement joins TRBV19 to TRBJ1-2; no firm D call. The V end was cut by 0 bases, the J end by 8 bases, with 7 bases between. The CDR3 is 12 residues long. Germline CDR1 and CDR2: LNHDA and SQIVND (reference sequence). The CDR3 sequence is CASSIDPVGYTF. CDR3 coding DNA: TGTGCCAGTAGTATAGATCCTGTGGGCTACACCTTC. Full variable domain (rest looked up from reference TRBV19 and TRBJ1-2): DGGITQSPKYLFRKEGQNVTLSCEQNLNHDAMYWYRQDPGQGLRLIYYSQIVNDFQKGDIAEGYSVSREKKESFPLTVTSAQKNPTAFYLCASSIDPVGYTFGSGTRLTVV.

The chain recombines TRBV6-5 with TRBJ1-5; 7 bases are a match to TRBD1. The CDR3 totals 15 residues. J lost 5 bases, V lost 5 bases, and 9 bases had no gene match. Germline lookup yields CDR1 MNHEY and CDR2 SVGAGI. This CDR3 is CASSGTGVGDQPQHF. The CDR3 DNA reads TGTGCCAGCAGTGGCACAGGGGTGGGGGATCAGCCCCAGCATTTT.

V is TRBV4-1 and J is TRBJ1-5; 8 positions agree with TRBD1. Germline CDR1 reads MGHRA; CDR2 reads YSYEKL. With V trimmed by 4 bases and J by 5 bases, 4 bases remained unmatched. CDR3 length: 14 residues. CDR3 in DNA: TGCGCCAGCAGCCCCCAGGGGGCCGATCAGCCCCAGCATTTT. It is translated as CASSPQGADQPQHF.

The chain couples TRBV4-1 to TRBJ1-6, with no clear D. The germline V and J ends were trimmed by 1 base and 19 bases, with 17 bases remaining between them. Looked up from germline, CDR1 is MGHRA and CDR2 is YSYEKL. The CDR3 contains 13 residues. The CDR3, as DNA: TGCGCCAGCAGCCAAGGAATCCAGGCCGGGAAACACTTT. Its protein is CASSQGIQAGKHF.

V and J are TRBV19 and TRBJ2-3; no clear D gene. Germline-derived CDR1 and CDR2 are LNHDA and SQIVND (reference sequence). Trimming left V 6 bases short and J 4 bases short, with 17 bases between. The CDR3 has 15 residues. CDR3 region: CASSVSSTVADTQYF. CDR3 DNA: TGTGCCAGTAGCGTATCTAGTACGGTCGCAGATACGCAGTATTTT.

J is TRBJ1-2 and V is TRBV9, with D unresolved. This CDR3 is 15 amino acids long. Germline values: CDR1 SGDLS, CDR2 YYNGEE. V was pared by 0 bases and J by 6 bases, with 15 bases between. This CDR3 is CASSVVPSGNNGYTF. CDR3 nucleotides: TGTGCCAGCAGCGTAGTCCCCTCGGGGAATAATGGCTACACCTTC. Supplemented by reference TRBV9 and TRBJ1-2, the full variable domain reads DSGVTQTPKHLITATGQRVTLRCSPRSGDLSVYWYQQSLDQGLQFLIQYYNGEERAKGNILERFSAQQFPDLHSELNLSSLELGDSALYFCASSVVPSGNNGYTFGSGTRLTVV.

V usage is TRBV6-5 and J usage is TRBJ2-7; 7 nucleotides align to TRBD1. The CDR3 loop spans 14 amino acids. V shed 2 bases, J shed 7 bases, and the junction held 8 bases outside the gene matches. CDR1 is MNHEY, CDR2 SVGAGI, per germline. This CDR3 is CASSYDRVVREQYF. The CDR3 DNA follows: TGTGCCAGCAGTTACGACAGGGTGGTACGGGAGCAGTACTTC.

This chain links TRBV12-5 with TRBJ1-5, with D perhaps matching TRBD1 (5 bases). CDR1 LGHNT and CDR2 FRNRAP come from the germline V gene. The CDR3 length is 19 residues. V lost 0 bases to trimming and J lost 2 bases, with 20 bases between them. CDR3 residues: CASGLVLGRGKNGNQPQHF. The CDR3 bases are TGTGCTAGTGGTTTGGTACTCGGTAGGGGTAAGAATGGCAATCAGCCCCAGCATTTT.

In this sample, this clone turned up a few times. This specimen includes other DNA sequences encoding the same CDR3. The rearrangement links TRBV9 to TRBJ1-1, with 7 bases identical to TRBD1. The CDR3 covers 14 residues. Trimming at V came to 0 bases and at J to 1 base, leaving 0 bases not matched to a gene. Per germline, CDR1 SGDLS and CDR2 YYNGEE. The CDR3 coding sequence is TGTGCCAGCAGCGTAGGACAGGGGAACACTGAAGCTTTCTTT. Translation gives CASSVGQGNTEAFF.

The chain links TRBV7-2 to TRBJ1-2; no definite D call. Trimming took off 2 bases at V and 4 bases at J, with 20 bases between the two ends. Germline V CDR1 and CDR2: SGHTA, FQGNSA. CDR3 length: 17 residues. The CDR3 region is CASSLMYPDTYTYGYTF. The CDR3 DNA sequence: TGTGCCAGCAGCTTAATGTACCCCGACACCTACACCTATGGCTACACCTTC.

This clone was observed once. The rearrangement uses TRBV27 and TRBJ2-7, with TRBD2 as a possible D gene (6 bases). The CDR3 totals 13 residues. Trimming left V 2 bases short and J 7 bases short, with 12 bases between. CDR1 is MNHEY, CDR2 SMNVEV, per germline (reference sequence). The CDR3 region has the DNA TGTGCCAGCAGTTTACGGGGGACGTGGGAGCAGTACTTC. Its translation is CASSLRGTWEQYF.

This chain connects TRBV19 to TRBJ2-5; the D gene is possibly TRBD2 (5 bases). This CDR3 is 13 amino acids long. Trimming cost V 5 bases and J 5 bases, with 12 bases left between them. Germline CDR1 LNHDA, CDR2 SQIVND (reference sequence). The CDR3 coding sequence is TGTGCCAGTAGTTCAGGTGACTACGAGACCCAGTACTTC. Its protein product is CASSSGDYETQYF.